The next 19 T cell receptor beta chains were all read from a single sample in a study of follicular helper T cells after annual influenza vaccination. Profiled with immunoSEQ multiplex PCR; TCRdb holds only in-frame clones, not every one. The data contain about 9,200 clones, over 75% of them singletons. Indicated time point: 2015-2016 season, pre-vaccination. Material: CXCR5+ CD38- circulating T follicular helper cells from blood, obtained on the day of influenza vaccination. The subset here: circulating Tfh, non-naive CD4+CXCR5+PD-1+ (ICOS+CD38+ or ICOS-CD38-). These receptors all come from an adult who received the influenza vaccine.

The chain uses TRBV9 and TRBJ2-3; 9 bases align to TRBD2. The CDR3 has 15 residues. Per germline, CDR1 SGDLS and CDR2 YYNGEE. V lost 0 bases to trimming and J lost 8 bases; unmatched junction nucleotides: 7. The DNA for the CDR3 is TGTGCCAGCAGCGTAGAGGGCGGGGGGGCTGGTACGCAGTATTTT. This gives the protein CASSVEGGGAGTQYF.

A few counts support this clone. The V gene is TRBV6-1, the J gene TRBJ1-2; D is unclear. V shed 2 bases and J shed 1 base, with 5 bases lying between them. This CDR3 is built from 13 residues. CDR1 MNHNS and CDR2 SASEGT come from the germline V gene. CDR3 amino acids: CASSETGNYGYTF. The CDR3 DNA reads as TGTGCCAGCAGTGAAACGGGTAACTATGGCTACACCTTC.

In DNA, the CDR3 is TGTGCCAGCAGCTACCGAATCGGGACAGGGGATGAAAAACTGTTTTTT. This gives the protein CASSYRIGTGDEKLFF. This sequence joins TRBV5-4 and TRBJ1-4; 10 bases line up with TRBD1. Germline-derived CDR1 and CDR2 are SGHNT and YYREEE (reference sequence). This CDR3 is 16 amino acids long. Losses at the gene ends were 3 bases for V and 6 bases for J; bases not matched to a gene: 8.

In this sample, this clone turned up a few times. The CDR3 DNA reads as TGTGCCTGGAGTATCCCCCGGGGTGATTACTATGGCTACACCTTC. It encodes CAWSIPRGDYYGYTF. V gene TRBV30 combines with J gene TRBJ1-2; the D is unclear. The CDR3 runs to 15 residues. Germline loops: CDR1 GTSNPN, CDR2 SVGIG (reference sequence). V dropped 2 bases and J dropped 3 bases, with 16 bases sitting between them.

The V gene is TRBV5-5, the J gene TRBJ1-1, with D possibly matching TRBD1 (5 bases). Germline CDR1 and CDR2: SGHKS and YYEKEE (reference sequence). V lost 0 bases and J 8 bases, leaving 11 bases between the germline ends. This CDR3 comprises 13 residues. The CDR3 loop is CASSLAVEGEAFF. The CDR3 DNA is TGTGCCAGCAGCTTGGCGGTAGAGGGGGAAGCTTTCTTT.

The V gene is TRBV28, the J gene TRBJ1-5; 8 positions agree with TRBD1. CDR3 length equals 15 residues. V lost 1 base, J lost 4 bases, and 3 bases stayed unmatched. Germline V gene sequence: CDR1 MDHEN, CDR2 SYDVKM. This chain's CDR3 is CASSLFQGANQPQHF. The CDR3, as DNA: TGTGCCAGCAGTTTATTTCAGGGGGCAAATCAGCCCCAGCATTTT.

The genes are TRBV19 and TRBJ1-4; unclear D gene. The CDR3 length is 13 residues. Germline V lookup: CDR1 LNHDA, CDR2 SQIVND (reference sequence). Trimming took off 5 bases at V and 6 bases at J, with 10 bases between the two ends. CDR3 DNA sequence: TGTGCCAGTAGTGTACAGAGAGATGAAAAACTGTTTTTT. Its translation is CASSVQRDEKLFF.

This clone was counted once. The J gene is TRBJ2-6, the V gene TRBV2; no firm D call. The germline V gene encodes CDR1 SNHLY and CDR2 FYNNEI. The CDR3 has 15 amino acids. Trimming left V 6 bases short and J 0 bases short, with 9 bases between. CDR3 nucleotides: TGTGCCAGCAGGCCCAGCAACTCTGGGGCCAACGTCCTGACTTTC. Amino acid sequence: CASRPSNSGANVLTF.

The CDR3 spells CSVEKRKGNYGYTF. CDR3 coding DNA: TGCAGCGTTGAAAAACGTAAAGGGAACTATGGCTACACCTTC. The V gene is TRBV29-1, the J gene TRBJ1-2; unclear D gene. V gave up 2 bases and J gave up 2 bases, with 12 bases separating them. This CDR3 spans 14 amino acids. Germline-derived CDR1 and CDR2 are SQVTM and ANQGSEA.

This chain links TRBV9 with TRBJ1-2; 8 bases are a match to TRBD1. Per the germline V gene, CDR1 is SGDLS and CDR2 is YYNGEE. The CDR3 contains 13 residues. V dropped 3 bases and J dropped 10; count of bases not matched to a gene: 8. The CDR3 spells CASSERATGVYTF. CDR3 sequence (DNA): TGTGCCAGCAGCGAACGAGCGACAGGGGTCTACACCTTC.

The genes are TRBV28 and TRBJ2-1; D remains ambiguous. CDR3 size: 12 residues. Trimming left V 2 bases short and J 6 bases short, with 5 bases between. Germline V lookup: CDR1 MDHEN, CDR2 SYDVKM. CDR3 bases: TGTGCCAGCAGTTTAGGGCTCAATGAGCAGTTCTTC. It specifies CASSLGLNEQFF.

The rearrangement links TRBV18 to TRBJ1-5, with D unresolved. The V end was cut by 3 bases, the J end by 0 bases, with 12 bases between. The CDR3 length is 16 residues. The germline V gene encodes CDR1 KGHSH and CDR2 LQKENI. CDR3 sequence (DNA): TGTGCCAGCTCACCTCCCGCGAGTGATAGCAATCAGCCCCAGCATTTT. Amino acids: CASSPPASDSNQPQHF.

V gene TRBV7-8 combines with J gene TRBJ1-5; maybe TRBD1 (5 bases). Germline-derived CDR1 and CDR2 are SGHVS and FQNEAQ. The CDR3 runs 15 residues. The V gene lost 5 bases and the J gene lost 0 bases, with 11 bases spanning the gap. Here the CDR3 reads CASSPRGSSNQPQHF. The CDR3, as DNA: TGTGCCAGCAGCCCTAGGGGCAGTAGCAATCAGCCCCAGCATTTT.

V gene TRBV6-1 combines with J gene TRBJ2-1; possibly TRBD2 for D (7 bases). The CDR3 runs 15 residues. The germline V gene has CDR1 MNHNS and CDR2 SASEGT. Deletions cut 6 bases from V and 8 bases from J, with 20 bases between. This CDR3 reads CASRHGGGHHDEQFF. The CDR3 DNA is TGTGCCAGCAGACATGGGGGGGGCCACCACGATGAGCAGTTCTTC.

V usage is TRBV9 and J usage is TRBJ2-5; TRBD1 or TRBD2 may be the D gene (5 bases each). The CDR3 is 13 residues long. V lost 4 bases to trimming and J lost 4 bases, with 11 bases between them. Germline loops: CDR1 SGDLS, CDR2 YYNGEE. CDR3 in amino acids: CASSPFGAETQYF. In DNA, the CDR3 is TGTGCCAGCAGCCCTTTCGGGGCAGAGACCCAGTACTTC.

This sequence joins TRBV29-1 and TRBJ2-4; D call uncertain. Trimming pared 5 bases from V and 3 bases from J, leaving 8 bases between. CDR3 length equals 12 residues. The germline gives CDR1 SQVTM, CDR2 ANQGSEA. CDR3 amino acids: CSVRQNKNIQYF. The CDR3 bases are TGCAGCGTTCGGCAGAACAAAAACATTCAGTACTTC.

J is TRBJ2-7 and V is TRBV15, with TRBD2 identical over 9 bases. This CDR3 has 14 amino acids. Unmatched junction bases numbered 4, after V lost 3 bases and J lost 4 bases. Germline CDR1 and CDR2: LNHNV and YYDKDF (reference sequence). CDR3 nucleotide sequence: TGTGCCACCAGCAGTGCGGGAGGGCCGTACGAGCAGTACTTC. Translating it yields CATSSAGGPYEQYF.

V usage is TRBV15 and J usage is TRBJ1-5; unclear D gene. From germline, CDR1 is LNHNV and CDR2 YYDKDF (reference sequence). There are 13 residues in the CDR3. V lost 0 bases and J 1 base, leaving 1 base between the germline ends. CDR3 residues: CATSRESNQPQHF. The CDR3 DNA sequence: TGTGCCACCAGCAGAGAAAGCAATCAGCCCCAGCATTTT.

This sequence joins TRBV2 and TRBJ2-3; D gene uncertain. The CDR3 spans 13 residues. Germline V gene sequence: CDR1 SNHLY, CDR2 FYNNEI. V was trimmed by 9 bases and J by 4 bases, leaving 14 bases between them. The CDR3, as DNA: TGTGCCAGTACACCGGCGTACGCAGATACGCAGTATTTT. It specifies CASTPAYADTQYF.